A single TCR beta chain is shown here with its context. What it binds is not known. This entry is derived from a study of vaccination effects on CD4 cells after COVID-19. About the study: Viral peptide pool expansion of antigen-specific CD4+ T cells preceded sequencing in the ViraFEST assay. Each participant was given two doses of one vaccine (BNT162b2 or mRNA-1273).

After around nine days in culture, the CD4+ T cells were isolated. Testing of the vaccine recipients showed negative nucleocapsid antibodies and no prior SARS-CoV-2 infection. The assay was immunoSEQ multiplex PCR, and TCRdb's table has in-frame clones only and misses some. The table lists 45,000 to 75,000 clones, around three quarters of them singletons. Regarding the study as a whole: There was only 1 of 255 vaccine-induced clones in healthy vaccinees that cross-reacted with common cold coronaviruses.

From germline, CDR1 is LGHDT and CDR2 YNNKEL (reference sequence). The ends were cut back, 5 bases at V and 4 bases at J, with 11 bases in the middle. The CDR3 consists of 13 residues. The sequence derives from a human donor who received a COVID-19 vaccine. This sequence joins TRBV3-1 (or the pseudogene TRBV3-2) and TRBJ1-1; possibly TRBD1 for D (6 bases). The sequencing used CD4+ T cells from PBMCs cultured without peptide, collected before COVID-19 vaccination. CDR3: CASSEAGVTEAFF. The DNA of the CDR3 is TGTGCCAGCAGCGAGGCAGGGGTCACTGAAGCTTTCTTT.